Listed below are T cell receptor beta chains from one sample, sequenced in a study of Tregs in tolerant kidney transplant recipients. Sequenced by immunoSEQ multiplex PCR; TCRdb stores in-frame clones only, minus some. The sample holds over 50,000 clones, 75% to 90% seen once. Material: Tregs from blood, obtained before the transplant. The receptors were sampled from a human donor who received a combined kidney and bone marrow transplant. Each CDR3 is given with its conserved first and last residue.

>TRBV5-6|TRBJ1-5
CAPYFRSAGNQPQHF
>TRBV4-1|TRBJ2-1
CASSQAGGFYNEQFF
>TRBV28|TRBJ2-2
CASSSPGGFDGELFF
>TRBV5-6|TRBJ1-1
CASSYQMNTEAFF
>TRBV7-9|TRBJ1-4
CASSLRDEKLFF
>TRBV6-4|TRBJ2-1
CASSGLADNEQFF
>TRBV4-1|TRBJ2-1
CASSQDLAGVREQFF
>TRBV6-5|TRBJ2-7
CASREAGPPHEQYF
>TRBV10-2|TRBJ2-3
CASRPRGGSSGVTDTQYF
>TRBV15|TRBJ2-6
CATRRDSGANVLTF
>TRBV5-5|TRBJ1-2
CASSRLALGQGNNGYTF
>TRBV2|TRBJ2-5
CASTWSGRTYQETQYF
>TRBV2|TRBJ2-1
CASSGTRSGNEQFF
>TRBV19|TRBJ2-1
CATRPGTGVNEQFF
>TRBV2|TRBJ2-7
CASLKERKQYF
>TRBV7-2|TRBJ2-7
CASSLVWQGRDEQYF
>TRBV11-3|NA
CASSPAGQVFYEQYF
>TRBV5-1|TRBJ2-5
CASSLDGGGAGETQYF
>TRBV7-2|TRBJ2-5
CASSPLGYGGRETQYF
>TRBV2|TRBJ1-1
CASSEALHWADKYLNTEAFF
>TRBV30|TRBJ2-7
CAWSPYAGYEQYF
>TRBV28|TRBJ1-2
CASRPTLGVGYGYTF
>TRBV19|TRBJ2-2
CASRGRFIAEGATGELFF
>TRBV5-3|TRBJ2-7
CARSSITEQYF
>TRBV5-6|TRBJ2-7
CASSSRESNSDEQYF
>TRBV6-5|TRBJ1-3
CASITFGGTGNTIYF
>TRBV27|TRBJ2-7
CASSLRASGSSLGSYEQYF
>TRBV7-2|TRBJ1-1
CASSLAEGTEAFF
>TRBV30|TRBJ1-5
CAYPRATTHQPQHF
>TRBV5-1|TRBJ1-2
CASRSEVGGPGGYTF
>TRBV2|TRBJ2-5
CASRAGTAQETQYF
>TRBV6-4|TRBJ2-1
CASSDSTSGSNEQFF
>TRBV28|TRBJ2-7
CASSLGGTASYEQYF
>TRBV15|TRBJ2-3
CATSRARAGTDTQYF
>TRBV7-9|TRBJ1-1
CASSLAERAEAFF
>TRBV10-3|TRBJ2-1
CAISTSGRGNEQFF
>TRBV7-6|TRBJ2-1
CASSSQLAGTYNEQFF
>TRBV6-1|TRBJ1-2
CASTPQQDLYGYTF
>TRBV27|TRBJ2-3
CASSLDRGTDTQYF
>TRBV11-2|TRBJ2-2
CASSQQGSGTGELFF
>TRBV5-1|TRBJ2-7
CASGLGTNNEQYF
>TRBV5-6|TRBJ1-2
CASSAQKGGYTF
>TRBV10-3|TRBJ2-3
CAISEARLAGTDTQYF
>TRBV4-1|TRBJ1-5
CASSQGHSKPQHF
>TRBV5-1|TRBJ2-1
CASSLSTSNEQFF
>TRBV19|TRBJ1-2
CASSIRLGGYTF
>TRBV7-2|TRBJ2-1
CASSTRQGSNEQFF
>TRBV29-1|TRBJ2-7
CSVTSAPNPYEQYF
>TRBV6-6|TRBJ2-3
CASRLGGSTDTQYF